A selection of T cell receptor beta chains follows, all from one sample in a study of T-cell memory formation after mild COVID-19. A single record per CDR3 protein comes from TCRdb applying MiXCR to the 5' RACE reads. The sample shows roughly 120,000 distinct CDR3 sequences, around a sixth of them seen only once. The specimen was PBMCs or a T cell subset sorted from them (not recorded which). The receptors were sampled from an adult woman who had mild COVID-19 (a few samples of this study predate the infection). Cell type and time point are not known. Each CDR3 is given with its conserved first and last residue. The order of the fields is D gene, V gene, J gene, clone size, CDR3 protein, CDR3 DNA. A D gene is named only where the DNA matches it firmly. Size is omitted from some rows. Given values are once, few, many or a class for expanded clones.

NA	TRBV20-1	TRBJ2-7	few	CSASAGLGSYEQYF	TGCAGTGCTAGTGCGGGGTTGGGCTCCTACGAGCAGTACTTC
TRBD2	TRBV5-1	TRBJ2-1	few	CASSRIAGSSYNEQFF	TGCGCCAGCAGCAGAATAGCGGGAAGCTCCTACAATGAGCAGTTCTTC
TRBD2	TRBV4-1	TRBJ2-7	NA	CASSQDQPSGGYYEQYF	TGCGCCAGCAGCCAAGATCAGCCTAGCGGGGGTTACTACGAGCAGTACTTC
NA	TRBV27	TRBJ2-3	NA	CASSFWGHTDTQYF	TGTGCCAGCAGTTTCTGGGGACATACAGATACGCAGTATTTT
NA	TRBV14	TRBJ2-1	few	CASSRLQGRWAQFF	TGTGCCAGCAGCCGCCTTCAGGGACGCTGGGCGCAGTTCTTC
NA	TRBV4-3	TRBJ1-1	few	CASSQSIGEVVVVNTEAFF	TGCGCCAGCAGCCAAAGTATTGGGGAAGTTGTTGTAGTGAACACTGAAGCTTTCTTT
NA	TRBV7-8	TRBJ2-7	few	CASSPTRHHSSYEQYF	TGTGCCAGCAGCCCTACTAGACACCATAGCTCCTACGAGCAGTACTTC
NA	TRBV29-1	TRBJ2-7	many	CSVSEWDEQYF	TGCAGCGTTTCGGAGTGGGACGAGCAGTACTTC
TRBD2	TRBV12-3/TRBV12-4	TRBJ2-3	NA	CASTSGGFFTDTQYF	TGTGCCAGCACATCGGGGGGGTTTTTCACAGATACGCAGTATTTT
NA	TRBV29-1	TRBJ2-1	few	CSVLRVSSYNEQFF	TGCAGCGTGCTCCGGGTTAGCTCCTACAATGAGCAGTTCTTC
NA	TRBV12-3/TRBV12-4	TRBJ1-6	few	CASSPREGSPLHF	TGTGCCAGCAGTCCCCGGGAAGGTTCACCCCTCCACTTT
TRBD1	TRBV24-1	TRBJ1-2	NA	CATSAGGNGYTF	TGTGCCACCAGTGCAGGGGGTAATGGCTACACCTTC
TRBD1	TRBV7-8	TRBJ1-6	few	CASSLLYRGRNSPLHF	TGTGCCAGCAGCTTGCTCTACAGGGGGAGGAATTCACCCCTCCACTTT
NA	TRBV7-2	TRBJ1-1	many	CASSPVGDTEAFF	TGTGCCAGCAGCCCCGTTGGGGACACTGAAGCTTTCTTT
NA	TRBV5-5	TRBJ1-5	NA	CASSYRDGNQPQHF	TGTGCCAGCAGCTACCGGGACGGAAATCAGCCCCAGCATTTT
TRBD1	TRBV5-4	TRBJ1-4	NA	CASSGGTGEYNEKLFF	TGTGCCAGCAGCGGGGGGACAGGGGAATATAATGAAAAACTGTTTTTT
NA	TRBV20-1	TRBJ1-2	NA	CSALSPTDSGYTF	TGCAGTGCCCTCTCACCGACAGATAGTGGCTACACCTTC
NA	TRBV7-9	TRBJ1-1	few	CASSPEGGITEAFF	TGTGCCAGCAGCCCAGAGGGCGGCATCACTGAAGCTTTCTTT
NA	TRBV20-1	TRBJ1-1	few	CSARGTADSEAFF	TGCAGTGCTAGAGGGACAGCGGATAGTGAAGCTTTCTTT
NA	TRBV7-6	TRBJ2-5	NA	CASSLGIFRGAEETQYF	TGTGCCAGCAGCTTAGGGATTTTCCGGGGGGCGGAAGAGACCCAGTACTTC
NA	TRBV12-5	TRBJ2-2	few	CASGSGSVTGELFF	TGTGCTAGTGGTTCGGGATCGGTCACCGGGGAGCTGTTTTTT
TRBD2	TRBV12-3/TRBV12-4	TRBJ2-3	NA	CASSTRLAGALDTQYF	TGTGCCAGCAGCACAAGACTAGCGGGGGCCTTAGATACGCAGTATTTT
NA	TRBV20-1	TRBJ2-2	NA	CSARVPPSNTGELFF	TGCAGTGCTAGAGTCCCCCCGTCGAACACCGGGGAGCTGTTTTTT
TRBD1	TRBV10-3	TRBJ1-1	once	CAISEFREQGMKLHTEAFF	TGTGCCATCAGTGAGTTTCGAGAACAGGGGATGAAGTTGCACACTGAAGCTTTCTTT
NA	TRBV12-3/TRBV12-4	TRBJ2-1	NA	CASSLLGNSYNEQFF	TGTGCCAGCAGCCTTTTAGGGAACTCCTACAATGAGCAGTTCTTC
NA	TRBV4-3	TRBJ1-4	NA	CASSQDRGEKLFF	TGCGCCAGCAGCCAAGATCGGGGTGAAAAACTGTTTTTT
NA	TRBV5-1	TRBJ1-2	few	CASSLEGTRTNYGYTF	TGCGCCAGCAGCTTGGAGGGGACTCGAACAAACTATGGCTACACCTTC
TRBD2	TRBV7-2	TRBJ2-3	many	CASSRGGSTDTQYF	TGTGCCAGCAGCCGCGGGGGTTCCACAGATACGCAGTATTTT
NA	TRBV11-2	TRBJ2-5	many	CASRDNKWKETQYF	TGTGCCAGCAGAGATAACAAGTGGAAAGAGACCCAGTACTTC
TRBD1	TRBV24-1	TRBJ2-7	NA	CATSDRQGYEQYF	TGTGCCACCAGTGATCGACAGGGCTACGAGCAGTACTTC
NA	TRBV13	TRBJ2-7	few	CASSSGTGRQYF	TGTGCCAGCAGTTCCGGGACCGGCAGACAGTACTTC
TRBD2	TRBV4-2	TRBJ2-1	few	CASRLAGGPENEQFF	TGTGCCAGCCGATTAGCGGGGGGGCCGGAGAATGAGCAGTTCTTC
TRBD1	TRBV27	TRBJ2-7	few	CASSSPPGQGHPYEQYF	TGTGCCAGCAGTTCCCCCCCGGGACAGGGGCACCCCTACGAGCAGTACTTC
TRBD2	TRBV27	TRBJ2-3	few	CASNNLAGDIDTQYF	TGTGCCAGCAACAACCTAGCGGGAGACATAGATACGCAGTATTTT
TRBD2	TRBV7-3	TRBJ2-1	few	CASSDPGLAGGKPYNEQFF	TGTGCCAGCAGCGATCCGGGACTAGCGGGGGGTAAACCTTACAATGAGCAGTTCTTC
NA	TRBV5-1	TRBJ2-2	NA	CASSSPQGQAGELFF	TGCGCCAGCAGCTCACCACAGGGTCAGGCCGGGGAGCTGTTTTTT
NA	TRBV12-3/TRBV12-4	TRBJ1-5	few	CASSRHSYSNQPQHF	TGTGCCAGCAGCCGACACAGTTATAGCAATCAGCCCCAGCATTTT
NA	TRBV12-3/TRBV12-4	TRBJ2-7	many	CASSFAGEGFYEQYF	TGTGCCAGCAGTTTTGCCGGCGAGGGATTCTACGAGCAGTACTTC
NA	TRBV20-1	TRBJ1-1	many	CSAPAGGPGTEAFF	TGCAGTGCTCCGGCGGGGGGGCCGGGGACTGAAGCTTTCTTT
NA	TRBV14	TRBJ2-7	NA	CASSQVLGRGDPYEQYF	TGTGCCAGCAGCCAAGTTCTAGGGCGCGGGGACCCCTACGAGCAGTACTTC
TRBD1	TRBV7-9	TRBJ2-5	NA	CASRGVGQPYQETQYF	TGTGCCAGCAGGGGCGTGGGACAGCCGTACCAAGAGACCCAGTACTTC
TRBD2	TRBV29-1	TRBJ2-5	few	CSVLAVQETQYF	TGCAGCGTTCTAGCGGTGCAAGAGACCCAGTACTTC
NA	TRBV11-1	TRBJ2-3	NA	CASSLHADTQYF	TGTGCCAGCAGCTTACATGCAGATACGCAGTATTTT
TRBD1	TRBV6-5	TRBJ1-1	many	CASTPGGSWGQLNTEAFF	TGTGCCAGCACTCCAGGGGGTTCGTGGGGACAACTGAACACTGAAGCTTTCTTT
NA	TRBV18	TRBJ1-1	NA	CASSPPGAGNTEAFF	TGTGCCAGCTCACCACCGGGGGCGGGGAACACTGAAGCTTTCTTT
TRBD1	TRBV5-1	TRBJ2-5	NA	CASSLAGQGWETQYF	TGCGCCAGCAGCTTGGCCGGACAGGGCTGGGAGACCCAGTACTTC
TRBD2	TRBV7-9	TRBJ2-1	NA	CASSPLAGEQFF	TGTGCCAGCAGCCCACTAGCGGGGGAGCAGTTCTTC
NA	TRBV5-1	TRBJ1-1	NA	CASSLYPETEAFF	TGCGCCAGCAGCTTGTACCCGGAGACGGAAGCTTTCTTT
NA	TRBV5-1	TRBJ2-5	NA	CASSFPAQETQYF	TGCGCCAGCAGCTTTCCCGCTCAAGAGACCCAGTACTTC
TRBD2	TRBV9	TRBJ2-3	many	CASSVAGTSGRRTDTQYF	TGTGCCAGCAGCGTAGCAGGGACTAGCGGGCGTCGCACAGATACGCAGTATTTT
NA	TRBV5-5	TRBJ1-2	few	CASSFLRTHIRNYGYTF	TGTGCCAGCAGCTTCCTGAGGACCCATATCCGTAACTATGGCTACACCTTC
NA	TRBV5-1	TRBJ1-5	few	CASSPCWPQHF	TGCGCCAGCAGCCCGTGCTGGCCCCAGCATTTT
NA	TRBV29-1	TRBJ1-1	NA	CSVVGDRTEAFF	TGCAGCGTTGTCGGGGACCGCACTGAAGCTTTCTTT